A selection of T cell receptor beta chains follows, all from one sample in a study of shared clonotypes between healthy human individuals. This table comes from immunoSEQ multiplex PCR, and its TCRdb copy is limited to in-frame clones, with some not included. The sample comprises roughly 2.1 million clones, roughly 91% of which are singletons, and roughly 1.8% rests with the top ten. Sequencing used naive CD8+ T cells from PBMCs. Receptors originate from a man younger than 35 in good health. Some clones in this sample may be carry-over from other donors' samples. The CDR3 runs from the conserved cysteine through the conserved F or W. A D gene is named only where the DNA matches it firmly. The size entry is marked missing in some rows and otherwise reads once, few, many or a size class.

d_gene	v_gene	j_gene	abundance	CDR3aa	CDR3nt
NA	TRBV27	TRBJ2-7	NA	CASSFGASYEQYF	TGTGCCAGCAGTTTCGGAGCTTCCTACGAGCAGTACTTC
NA	TRBV27	TRBJ2-7	NA	CASSPTTHQEGLREQYF	TGTGCCAGCAGTCCGACAACCCATCAGGAGGGCCTTCGCGAGCAGTACTTC
TRBD1	TRBV19	TRBJ1-1	NA	CASCYSDRGATEAFF	TGTGCCAGTTGTTACTCGGACAGGGGGGCCACTGAAGCTTTCTTT
NA	TRBV7-8	TRBJ2-6	NA	CASSFKGLSGANVLTF	TGTGCCAGCAGCTTTAAGGGCCTCTCTGGGGCCAACGTCCTGACTTTC
NA	TRBV28	TRBJ2-7	once	CASSSVSSYEQYF	TGTGCCAGCAGTTCGGTGAGCTCCTACGAGCAGTACTTC
NA	TRBV6-1	TRBJ1-1	NA	CASSEVLGGPKMNTEAFF	TGTGCCAGCAGTGAAGTCTTAGGTGGACCAAAAATGAACACTGAAGCTTTCTTT
TRBD1	TRBV5-1	TRBJ1-1	NA	CASRDRGTEAFF	TGCGCCAGCAGAGACAGGGGCACTGAAGCTTTCTTT
NA	TRBV11-2	TRBJ2-7	NA	CASSRSNWGQGISYEQYF	TGTGCCAGCAGTCGATCCAACTGGGGGCAGGGTATCTCCTACGAGCAGTACTTC
TRBD2	TRBV11-2	TRBJ2-3	NA	CASSTTANPREPQYF	TGTGCCAGCAGCACAACGGCTAATCCGCGGGAGCCGCAGTATTTT
TRBD1	TRBV7-9	TRBJ1-4	NA	CASSPKQGTNEKLFF	TGTGCCAGCAGCCCGAAACAGGGGACTAATGAAAAACTGTTTTTT
NA	TRBV30	TRBJ2-5	NA	CAWSQGTQETQYF	TGTGCCTGGAGCCAGGGGACCCAAGAGACCCAGTACTTC
TRBD1	TRBV5-1	TRBJ1-1	NA	CASSTRQGNNEAFF	TGCGCCAGCAGCACCCGACAGGGTAATAATGAAGCTTTCTTT
NA	TRBV7-9	TRBJ2-1	NA	CASSYQGYNEQFF	TGTGCCAGCAGCTACCAGGGATACAATGAGCAGTTCTTC
NA	TRBV6-5	TRBJ2-5	NA	CASSPAGHRQETQYF	TGTGCCAGCAGTCCCGCGGGACACAGACAAGAGACCCAGTACTTC
NA	TRBV1	TRBJ2-5	NA	CTSSQDGLAGTFQETQYF	TGCACCAGCAGCCAAGATGGTCTAGCGGGGACCTTTCAAGAGACCCAGTACTTC
NA	TRBV7-6	TRBJ2-1	NA	CASSETHGGEQFF	TGTGCCAGCAGCGAGACCCACGGGGGCGAGCAGTTCTTC
TRBD1	TRBV7-8	TRBJ2-3	NA	CASSPRTGNTDTQYF	TGTGCCAGCAGCCCAAGGACAGGGAACACAGATACGCAGTATTTT
NA	TRBV28	TRBJ2-7	NA	CASSKLDSSYEQYF	TGTGCCAGCAGTAAACTGGACAGTTCCTACGAGCAGTACTTC